This is a list of T cell receptor beta chains from one sample in a study of blood T cells in healthy people across ages. TCRdb recomputed calls from the 5' RACE reads with MiXCR, one row per CDR3 protein. The table lists hundreds of thousands of distinct CDR3 sequences, roughly 58% of them singletons. The material sequenced was blood. The source is a man between 60 and 70 years old in good health. CDR3s include the opening cysteine and the closing phenylalanine or tryptophan. A D gene is named only where the DNA matches it firmly. Some rows have no size entry. The others give once, few or many, or a class for an expanded clone.

clone_size	v_call	j_call	d_call	cdr3_aa	cdr3_nt
few	TRBV15	TRBJ2-7	TRBD1	CATSRGQGLNEQYF	TGTGCCACCAGCAGAGGACAGGGATTGAACGAGCAGTACTTC
few	TRBV29-1	TRBJ2-7	-	CSVVWWRDYEQYF	TGCAGCGTTGTCTGGTGGAGGGATTACGAGCAGTACTTC
-	TRBV7-4	TRBJ1-5	-	CASSPESNQPQHF	TGTGCCAGCAGCCCGGAGAGCAATCAGCCCCAGCATTTT
-	TRBV3-1	TRBJ1-2	TRBD1	CASSRILGQGASGYTF	TGTGCCAGCAGCAGGATTTTGGGACAGGGGGCAAGTGGCTACACCTTC
-	TRBV5-4	TRBJ2-5	-	CASSPTLDGVRTQYF	TGTGCCAGCAGCCCGACCCTCGACGGGGTCAGAACCCAGTACTTC
-	TRBV20-1	TRBJ2-7	TRBD2	CSARDYLAKYNEQYF	TGCAGTGCAAGGGACTACCTGGCTAAGTACAATGAGCAGTACTTC
-	TRBV6-6	TRBJ2-2	-	CASSPLSGELFF	TGTGCCAGCAGTCCTTTGAGCGGGGAGCTGTTTTTT
-	TRBV29-1	TRBJ2-1	-	CSVEGQWSYNEQFF	TGCAGCGTTGAGGGCCAGTGGTCCTACAATGAGCAGTTCTTC
-	TRBV20-1	TRBJ2-3	TRBD2	CSARSGLAGGLDTQYF	TGCAGTGCTAGATCGGGACTAGCGGGGGGGCTGGATACGCAGTATTTT
-	TRBV15	TRBJ2-5	-	CATSRDSSVETQYF	TGTGCCACCAGCAGAGATTCCAGCGTAGAGACCCAGTACTTC
-	TRBV11-1	TRBJ2-6	-	CASRKSSGANVLTF	TGTGCCAGCAGGAAGAGTTCTGGGGCCAACGTCCTGACTTTC
few	TRBV7-2	TRBJ1-2	-	CASSLGVGTYGYTF	TGTGCCAGCAGCTTAGGGGTGGGAACCTATGGCTACACCTTC
-	TRBV20-1	TRBJ1-2	-	CSARGGITNYGYTF	TGCAGTGCTAGAGGGGGAATTACTAACTATGGCTACACCTTC
-	TRBV12-3/TRBV12-4	TRBJ2-1	TRBD2	CASRTSGGAVEQFF	TGTGCCAGCAGGACTAGCGGGGGGGCAGTTGAGCAGTTCTTC
many	TRBV29-1	TRBJ2-7	TRBD1	CSVGQGAGYEQYF	TGCAGCGTCGGACAGGGGGCTGGATACGAGCAGTACTTC
-	TRBV25-1	TRBJ2-3	-	CASGQRDTQYF	TGTGCCAGCGGACAGAGAGATACGCAGTATTTT
once	TRBV6-6	TRBJ2-5	TRBD2	CASTRASGAPTTQYF	TGTGCCAGCACGCGCGCTAGCGGGGCTCCGACGACCCAGTACTTC
few	TRBV20-1	TRBJ1-2	-	CSAPDPNYGYTF	TGCAGTGCCCCGGACCCGAACTATGGCTACACCTTC
-	TRBV28	TRBJ1-1	-	CASSLLHTEAFF	TGTGCCAGCAGTTTATTGCACACTGAAGCTTTCTTT
-	TRBV14	TRBJ2-2	-	CASSQTLNTGELFF	TGTGCCAGCAGCCAAACCTTGAACACCGGGGAGCTGTTTTTT
once	TRBV28	TRBJ2-1	-	CASSLTAGRRFF	TGTGCCAGCAGTTTGACGGCAGGTCGGAGGTTCTTC
few	TRBV27	TRBJ2-7	-	CASSKTVGYEQYF	TGTGCCAGCAGCAAGACTGTGGGGTACGAGCAGTACTTC
few	TRBV12-3/TRBV12-4	TRBJ1-1	-	CASTSSTEAFF	TGTGCCAGCACCTCCAGCACTGAAGCTTTCTTT
few	TRBV28	TRBJ1-6	-	CASSAGGFNSPLHF	TGTGCCAGCAGCGCGGGCGGGTTTAATTCACCCCTCCACTTT
-	TRBV7-3	TRBJ2-5	-	CASSLLGQPFQETQYF	TGTGCCAGCAGCTTACTCGGACAGCCCTTCCAAGAGACCCAGTACTTC
-	TRBV11-3	TRBJ1-6	-	CASSLTRDGSPLHF	TGTGCCAGCAGCTTAACGCGAGATGGTTCACCCCTCCACTTT
-	TRBV6-5	TRBJ2-7	-	CASSSPAGAVSSYEQYF	TGTGCCAGCAGTTCCCCGGCAGGGGCGGTTAGCTCCTACGAGCAGTACTTC
-	TRBV19	TRBJ2-4	-	CASRNREKNIQYF	TGTGCCAGTCGTAACAGGGAGAAAAACATTCAGTACTTC
-	TRBV2	TRBJ2-5	-	CASTEGSQETQYF	TGTGCCAGCACCGAGGGGAGCCAAGAGACCCAGTACTTC
-	TRBV9	TRBJ2-7	TRBD2	CASSEGLAGPYEQYF	TGTGCCAGCAGTGAGGGACTAGCGGGGCCCTACGAGCAGTACTTC
-	TRBV28	TRBJ2-4	-	CASDPGGRLGIQYF	TGTGCCAGCGACCCTGGAGGGCGGTTAGGCATTCAGTACTTC
-	TRBV7-2	TRBJ2-7	-	CASGLYGGVQYF	TGTGCCAGCGGCTTATATGGCGGGGTTCAGTACTTC
-	TRBV6-2/TRBV6-3	TRBJ2-1	TRBD2	CAIRAGETNEQFF	TGTGCCATCCGGGCGGGGGAAACTAATGAGCAGTTCTTC
-	TRBV4-1	TRBJ1-4	-	CASSQAVVGASHEKLFF	TGCGCCAGCAGCCAAGCAGTAGTCGGAGCATCGCATGAAAAACTGTTTTTT
-	TRBV12-5	TRBJ2-5	TRBD1	CASGPGQGESTQYF	TGTGCTAGTGGCCCCGGACAGGGGGAATCTACCCAGTACTTC
-	TRBV11-3	TRBJ2-7	-	CASSSHRVFGRVPIEQYF	TGTGCCAGCAGCTCGCACAGGGTATTTGGCAGGGTACCTATCGAGCAGTACTTC
few	TRBV29-1	TRBJ2-1	TRBD1	CSVGDRGGYNEQFF	TGCAGCGTTGGAGACAGGGGGGGGTACAATGAGCAGTTCTTC
-	TRBV7-2	TRBJ2-5	-	CASSSLTGASMGNEQYF	TGTGCCAGCAGTTCCCTCACCGGGGCTAGCATGGGGAATGAGCAGTACTTC
few	TRBV2	TRBJ1-5	-	CASRTDSQPNQPQHF	TGTGCCAGCAGGACGGACAGCCAACCGAATCAGCCCCAGCATTTT
-	TRBV4-1	TRBJ2-7	TRBD1	CASSRGGQAYEQYF	TGCGCCAGCAGCCGTGGGGGACAGGCCTACGAGCAGTACTTC
few	TRBV7-2	TRBJ1-2	-	CASSLAGGYVYGYTF	TGTGCCAGTAGCTTAGCGGGGGGCTACGTCTATGGCTACACCTTC
-	TRBV7-8	TRBJ2-5	TRBD2	CASSLVVAGVAETQYF	TGTGCCAGCAGCTTAGTAGTCGCGGGGGTAGCAGAGACCCAGTACTTC
-	TRBV12-3/TRBV12-4	TRBJ1-6	TRBD1	CASSFGQGGTYNSPLHF	TGTGCCAGCAGTTTCGGACAGGGTGGCACCTATAATTCACCCCTCCACTTT
-	TRBV7-9	TRBJ2-7	-	CASSLKPFWYEQYF	TGTGCCAGCAGCTTGAAACCCTTTTGGTACGAGCAGTACTTC
few	TRBV2	TRBJ2-7	-	CASSVRGSYEQYF	TGTGCCAGCAGTGTCAGGGGCTCCTACGAGCAGTACTTC
-	TRBV29-1	TRBJ1-1	TRBD1	CSVWTGREAFF	TGCAGCGTCTGGACAGGGCGTGAAGCTTTCTTT
-	TRBV14	TRBJ2-1	-	CASSQGIHNEQFF	TGTGCCAGCAGCCAAGGTATCCACAATGAGCAGTTCTTC
once	TRBV4-1	TRBJ2-1	-	CASRDWEHYNEQFF	TGCGCCAGCAGGGACTGGGAACACTACAATGAGCAGTTCTTC
-	TRBV10-2	TRBJ2-7	TRBD1	CASSDPGQGMHEQYF	TGCGCCAGCAGTGACCCGGGACAGGGGATGCACGAGCAGTACTTC
-	TRBV3-1	TRBJ2-1	TRBD1	CASSQESRTGYNEQFF	TGTGCCAGCAGCCAAGAGTCCCGGACAGGTTACAATGAGCAGTTCTTC
-	TRBV4-2	TRBJ2-5	-	CASSQVWGFNQETQYF	TGTGCCAGCAGCCAAGTTTGGGGGTTTAACCAAGAGACCCAGTACTTC
few	TRBV5-6	TRBJ1-2	TRBD1	CASRWDREGGYTF	TGTGCCAGCAGATGGGACAGGGAAGGCGGCTACACCTTC